These 21 T cell receptor beta chains originate from one sample sequenced in a study of blood T cell repertoires in COVID-19. TCRdb keeps only in-frame clones here, not all; method: immunoSEQ multiplex PCR. This repertoire shows 100,000 to 150,000 clones, roughly 90% found once; its top ten account for approximately 2.3%. The material sequenced was peripheral blood. The receptor set was obtained from a man aged 70-80 years with active COVID-19.

This clone was seen only once. The junction departs from the called germline gene at one end, perhaps through a read error. The chain uses TRBV11-2 and TRBJ2-7; TRBD2 matches 7 bases. Germline V gives CDR1 SGHAT, CDR2 FQNNGV. This CDR3 is built from 13 residues. Written as DNA, the CDR3 is TGTGCCAGCAGCTTAAGTGCAGGACTAGACGGTTTCTTC. Translation gives CASSLSAGLDGFF.

In this sample, this clone turned up a few times. The chain couples TRBV3-1 (or the pseudogene TRBV3-2) to TRBJ2-7; TRBD2 matches 9 bases. The CDR3 loop spans 16 amino acids. Germline CDR1 and CDR2: LGHDT and YNNKEL (reference sequence). J gave up 5 bases and V 4 bases, and 12 bases lay outside the gene matches. CDR3 sequence: CASSLGASGRINEQYF. Here the CDR3 DNA reads TGTGCCAGCAGCCTTGGGGCCAGCGGGAGGATCAACGAGCAGTACTTC.

To note about this clone: Other DNA sequences in this sample translate to the same CDR3. The rearrangement joins TRBV5-4 to TRBJ2-7; 9 bases map to TRBD1. J was trimmed by 2 bases and V by 4 bases; bases with no gene match: 4. This CDR3 spans 14 amino acids. Germline CDR1 SGHNT, CDR2 YYREEE (reference sequence). The CDR3 loop reads CASSPRQGAYEQYF. The CDR3 region has the DNA TGTGCCAGCAGCCCACGACAGGGGGCCTACGAGCAGTACTTC.

The chain carries TRBV5-5 and TRBJ2-1, with TRBD1 matching over 7 bases. CDR3 size: 13 residues. The J segment lost 5 bases and the V segment lost 3 bases, leaving 2 bases of the junction unmatched. Germline assignment: CDR1 SGHKS and CDR2 YYEKEE (reference sequence). CDR3 nucleotides: TGTGCCAGCAGCTCGGGACAGAACAATGAGCAGTTCTTC. Translated, it gives CASSSGQNNEQFF.

The chain recombines TRBV11-2 with TRBJ1-2; D remains unclear. Germline V gene sequence: CDR1 SGHAT, CDR2 FQNNGV. The CDR3 contains 14 residues. V gave up 4 bases and J gave up 8 bases, with 17 bases separating them. CDR3 residues: CASSSQPTSTGYTF. The CDR3 DNA sequence: TGTGCCAGCAGCTCCCAACCTACTTCTACGGGCTACACCTTC.

This rearrangement joins TRBV28 to TRBJ2-1; 7 nucleotides line up with TRBD2. The CDR3 is made up of 13 amino acids. Germline V gives CDR1 MDHEN, CDR2 SYDVKM. V shed 6 bases and J 8 bases; nucleotides not matched to a gene: 7. Written as DNA, the CDR3 is TGTGCCAGCAGCCCGACTAGCTTGTATGAGCAGTTCTTC. Protein product: CASSPTSLYEQFF.

This sequence joins TRBV6-1 and TRBJ1-5; possibly TRBD1 for D (6 bases). Per germline, CDR1 MNHNS and CDR2 SASEGT. The CDR3 extends over 16 amino acids. V was clipped by 3 bases and J by 6 bases, with 18 bases between them. Here the CDR3 DNA reads TGTGCCAGCAGTGATGCGGGGGGCGCCAGGGGTCAGCCCCAGCATTTT. Translating it yields CASSDAGGARGQPQHF.

The CDR3 DNA reads TGTGCCAGCAGCCATAGCGGGACTTTTAGCGACGAGCAGTACTTC. This translates into CASSHSGTFSDEQYF. The chain is built from TRBV14 and TRBJ2-7; 8 bases map to TRBD2. Losses at the gene ends were 3 bases for V and 5 bases for J; bases not matched to a gene: 9. This CDR3 comprises 15 residues. Germline V gene lookup returns CDR1 SGHDN and CDR2 FVKESK.

This clone showed up just a few times. The chain couples TRBV11-2 to TRBJ2-6; 7 nucleotides line up with TRBD2. The CDR3 totals 15 residues. V shed 6 bases, J shed 3 bases, and the junction held 5 bases outside the gene matches. CDR1 and CDR2 from the germline V gene are SGHAT and FQNNGV. The CDR3 nucleotides read TGTGCCAGCAGTCCACGGGGGGTTGGGGCCAACGTCCTGACTTTC. Translation: CASSPRGVGANVLTF. Supplemented by reference TRBV11-2 and TRBJ2-6, the full variable domain reads EAGVAQSPRYKIIEKRQSVAFWCNPISGHATLYWYQQILGQGPKLLIQFQNNGVVDDSQLPKDRFSAERLKGVDSTLKIQPAKLEDSAVYLCASSPRGVGANVLTFGAGSRLTVL.

V gene TRBV11-2 combines with J gene TRBJ2-7, with a weak D call TRBD1 (5 bases). Trimming took off 8 bases at V and 3 bases at J, with 14 bases between the two ends. Germline V gives CDR1 SGHAT, CDR2 FQNNGV. The CDR3 extends over 13 amino acids. The CDR3 reads CASGPDIRYEQYF. The CDR3 DNA sequence: TGTGCCAGCGGCCCGGACATTCGCTACGAGCAGTACTTC.

The chain joins TRBV6-5 to TRBJ2-2; 11 nucleotides align to TRBD1. Trimming took 10 bases from V and 8 from J; bases not matched to a gene: 9. Germline loops: CDR1 MNHEY, CDR2 SVGAGI. This CDR3 comprises 14 residues. The CDR3 reads CATRGQGELGELFF. The CDR3 nucleotides are TGTGCCACCCGGGGACAGGGGGAATTAGGGGAGCTGTTTTTT.

This chain connects TRBV5-1 to TRBJ2-1; 9 bases are shared with TRBD2. The CDR3 sequence is 15 residues long. Unmatched junction bases numbered 5, after V lost 0 bases and J lost 7 bases. Germline V gives CDR1 SGHRS, CDR2 YFSETQ. CDR3 bases: TGCGCCAGCAGCTTGGGACCGCTAGCGGGGAATGAGCAGTTCTTC. Residues: CASSLGPLAGNEQFF.

CDR3 sequence reads: CASSGDRGHSEKLFF. For the CDR3, the DNA is TGTGCCAGCAGCGGCGACAGGGGGCATAGTGAAAAACTGTTTTTT. The rearrangement joins TRBV11-2 to TRBJ1-4, with 10 bases identical to TRBD1. The germline gives CDR1 SGHAT, CDR2 FQNNGV. This CDR3 has 15 residues. V lost 5 bases to trimming and J lost 7 bases; unmatched junction nucleotides: 7. Full variable domain (rest looked up from reference TRBV11-2 and TRBJ1-4): EAGVAQSPRYKIIEKRQSVAFWCNPISGHATLYWYQQILGQGPKLLIQFQNNGVVDDSQLPKDRFSAERLKGVDSTLKIQPAKLEDSAVYLCASSGDRGHSEKLFFGSGTQLSVL.

The chain carries TRBV20-1 and TRBJ2-1, with D unresolved. Germline V gene sequence: CDR1 DFQATT, CDR2 SNEGSKA (reference sequence). The CDR3 runs 11 residues. Trimming shortened V by 2 bases and J by 6 bases, and 5 bases separated the two germline ends. The CDR3 DNA reads TGCAGTGCTAGACTCCTCAATGAGCAGTTCTTC. This encodes CSARLLNEQFF.

The rearrangement joins TRBV5-8 to TRBJ1-2; 8 nucleotides match TRBD1. Germline-derived CDR1 and CDR2 are SGHTS and YDEGEE. V shed 3 bases and J 1 base; nucleotides not matched to a gene: 5. CDR3 length equals 15 residues. CDR3 in amino acids: CASSYLQGVNYGYTF. In DNA form, the CDR3 reads TGTGCCAGCAGCTATTTACAGGGGGTTAACTATGGCTACACCTTC.

V usage is TRBV7-8 and J usage is TRBJ1-4; a possible D gene is TRBD1 (6 bases). Germline CDR1 SGHVS, CDR2 FQNEAQ. The CDR3 has 15 residues. With 6 bases removed from V and 3 bases from J, the gap between germline ends came to 14 bases. CDR3 in amino acids: CASRAGGQSNEKLFF. The CDR3 nucleotides are TGTGCCAGCAGGGCGGGGGGGCAGTCTAATGAAAAACTGTTTTTT. Based on the CDR3 plus reference TRBV7-8 and TRBJ1-4, the full variable domain is GAGVSQSPRYKVAKRGQDVALRCDPISGHVSLFWYQQALGQGPEFLTYFQNEAQLDKSGLPSDRFFAERPEGSVSTLKIQRTQQEDSAVYLCASRAGGQSNEKLFFGSGTQLSVL.

This clone occurred a few times. This chain links TRBV10-3 with TRBJ2-6; TRBD2 agrees at 11 bases. The CDR3 is made up of 18 amino acids. The J segment lost 0 bases and the V segment lost 4 bases, leaving 5 bases of the junction unmatched. CDR1 and CDR2 from the germline V gene are ENHRY and SYGVKD. The CDR3 reads CAISARLAGSSGANVLTF. CDR3 DNA: TGTGCCATCAGTGCCCGACTAGCGGGAAGCTCTGGGGCCAACGTCCTGACTTTC.

The V gene is TRBV6-1, the J gene TRBJ1-5, with D hard to call. From germline, CDR1 is MNHNS and CDR2 SASEGT. With 3 bases removed from V and 5 bases from J, the gap between germline ends came to 5 bases. The CDR3 consists of 12 residues. The CDR3 bases are TGTGCCAGCAGTGATTCATATCAGCCCCAGCATTTT. It is translated as CASSDSYQPQHF.

The V gene is TRBV9, the J gene TRBJ2-2; perhaps TRBD1 as D (6 bases). CDR1 and CDR2 (germline): SGDLS, YYNGEE. This CDR3 has 16 amino acids. V was clipped by 2 bases and J by 1 base, with 12 bases between them. The CDR3 loop reads CASSVRGSENTGELFF. The CDR3 nucleotides are TGTGCCAGCAGCGTGAGGGGGTCAGAGAACACCGGGGAGCTGTTTTTT.

This sequence joins TRBV18 and TRBJ1-4, with D possibly matching TRBD1 (5 bases). CDR1 is KGHSH, CDR2 LQKENI, per germline. Trimming stripped 3 bases from V and 12 bases from J, with 11 bases between. The CDR3 is 12 residues long. The CDR3: CASSPRGDQLFF. CDR3 nucleotide sequence: TGTGCCAGCTCACCGCGGGGGGACCAACTGTTTTTT.

The chain links TRBV10-2 to TRBJ2-3; 10 bases line up with TRBD1. The CDR3 loop spans 14 amino acids. The junction had 2 bases not matched to a gene; V was cut back by 6 bases and J by 2 bases. CDR1 is WSHSY and CDR2 is SAAADI in the germline V gene. CDR3 amino acids: CASRDRGPTDTQYF. CDR3 DNA: TGCGCCAGCAGAGACAGGGGGCCCACAGATACGCAGTATTTT.